A selection of T cell receptor beta chains follows, all from one sample in a study of T cell changes during pregnancy in multiple sclerosis. TCRdb keeps only in-frame clones here, not all; method: immunoSEQ multiplex PCR. The profile shows 20,000 to 25,000 clones, 80% to 95% of them singletons. The sample in question was CD4+ T cells from peripheral blood mononuclear cells, obtained in the third trimester of pregnancy. The receptors originated from a female donor with multiple sclerosis, enrolled in a pregnancy study. Each CDR3 is given with its conserved first and last residue. D genes are given only for firm matches. Clone size is shown for a subset of rows, as once, few, many or a class of expanded clone.

j_call d_call clone_size v_call cdr3_nt cdr3_aa
TRBJ2-7 NA NA TRBV7-9 TGTGCCAGCAGCCTGGGACATTCCTACGAGCAGTACTTC CASSLGHSYEQYF
TRBJ1-1 NA NA TRBV5-5 TGTGCCAGCAGCCCCCCTTCGGAGTGGAACACTGAAGCTTTCTTT CASSPPSEWNTEAFF
TRBJ1-1 NA NA TRBV10-3 TGTGCCATCAGTGAGGGGGCAGGATTCACTGAAGCTTTCTTT CAISEGAGFTEAFF
TRBJ1-5 TRBD1 once TRBV6-1 TGTGCCAGCAGTCGCGGGACAGGACTAAATCAGCCCCAGCATTTT CASSRGTGLNQPQHF
TRBJ1-1 NA NA TRBV5-6 TGTGCCAGCTCCCGAAAGGGAGAGGGAACTGAAGCTTTCTTT CASSRKGEGTEAFF
TRBJ2-6 NA NA TRBV25-1 TGTGCCAGCAGCGTCCCGGGTGGCTCTGGGGCCAACGTCCTGACTTTC CASSVPGGSGANVLTF
TRBJ1-2 TRBD1 NA TRBV4-1 TGCGCCAGCAGCTCCCCGTCCGGGACAGGGGTTGGCTACACCTTC CASSSPSGTGVGYTF
TRBJ2-1 NA once TRBV25-1 TGTGCCAGCAGTGAAGTAGGTGATCGGGAGCTTATCCATGAGCAGTTCTTC CASSEVGDRELIHEQFF
TRBJ2-1 TRBD1 once TRBV13 TGTGCCAGCAGCTTAGTGGACAGGGTCGGCAATGAGCAGTTCTTC CASSLVDRVGNEQFF
TRBJ1-4 TRBD1 NA TRBV5-6 TGTGCCAGCAGCTTTAGGGACAGGGGCGGAGAAAAACTGTTTTTT CASSFRDRGGEKLFF
TRBJ1-6 NA NA TRBV7-2 TGTGCCAGCAGCTTAGTCGGGGTTCGATCCTATAATTCACCCCTCCACTTT CASSLVGVRSYNSPLHF
TRBJ2-2 NA once TRBV5-4 TGTGCCAGCAGCTTGGGGCCGGGGAACACCGGGGAGCTGTTTTTT CASSLGPGNTGELFF
TRBJ1-2 NA NA TRBV18 TGTGCCAGCTCACCGGCGGCAGACTATGGCTACACCTTC CASSPAADYGYTF
TRBJ2-3 NA NA TRBV5-1 TGCGCCAGCAGCTTAGAGGTTGGGGATACGCAGTATTTT CASSLEVGDTQYF
TRBJ2-7 NA NA TRBV4-1 TGCGCCAGCAGCCCGTGGCCGGGGGACGAGCAGTACTTC CASSPWPGDEQYF
TRBJ2-1 NA NA TRBV2 TGTGCCAGCAGTGCAAGGGGTAGTGAGCAGTTCTTC CASSARGSEQFF
TRBJ1-1 TRBD1 NA TRBV7-9 TGTGCCAGCAGCTTAGTCGGGGGACAGGGGGAAAAAGCTTTCTTT CASSLVGGQGEKAFF
TRBJ1-4 TRBD1 NA TRBV7-9 TGTGCCAGCAGTGATACAGGGGTGAATGAAAAACTGTTTTTT CASSDTGVNEKLFF
TRBJ1-5 NA NA TRBV18 TGTGCCAGCTCACTTTCTGATGAGGGGCCCCAGCATTTT CASSLSDEGPQHF
TRBJ2-7 TRBD2 NA TRBV28 TGTGCCAGCAGTTCGTTAGCGGGGGGGCTATACGAGCAGTACTTC CASSSLAGGLYEQYF
TRBJ2-2 NA NA TRBV5-1 TGCGCCAGCAGCTTGGATCTTGTCGGGGAGCTGTTTTTT CASSLDLVGELFF
TRBJ1-2 NA NA TRBV7-9 TGTGCCAGCAGCTTAGCCGGGGTCGGCTACACCTTC CASSLAGVGYTF
TRBJ1-6 NA NA TRBV11-2 TGTGCCAGCAGCCCTCCCCGCTTTCCAGACCTCCACTTT CASSPPRFPDLHF
TRBJ1-1 NA NA TRBV5-4 TGTGCCAGCAGCTTCCTCGTCGCAACTCGGAACACTGAAGCTTTCTTT CASSFLVATRNTEAFF
TRBJ2-1 NA NA TRBV6-6 TGTGCCAGCAGTTACTCGAGGGTATACAATGAGCAGTTCTTC CASSYSRVYNEQFF
TRBJ1-5 NA NA TRBV19 TGTGCCAGTAGTATGGGTGGGGGCGGCGGAGCGTGGCCCCAGCATTTT CASSMGGGGGAWPQHF
TRBJ2-7 NA NA TRBV6-6 TGTGCCAGCAGTTACTCGAGCTCCGACCCAACGGGGGAGCAGTACTTC CASSYSSSDPTGEQYF
TRBJ2-5 TRBD2 NA TRBV4-1 TGCGCCAGCAGCCAACTCCTGTTAGCGGGGGGACTCCAAGAGACCCAGTACTTC CASSQLLLAGGLQETQYF
TRBJ1-2 NA once TRBV19 TGTGCCAGTAGAGTTAACTCCGTGGGCAGCTTCTATGGCTACACCTTC CASRVNSVGSFYGYTF
TRBJ2-3 TRBD1 NA TRBV6-5 TGTGCCAGCAGTCACCGGGACAGACGAGATACGCAGTATTTT CASSHRDRRDTQYF
TRBJ1-6 TRBD1 NA TRBV5-1 TGCGCCAGCAGCTACGGACAGGGGGGTTCACCCCTCCACTTT CASSYGQGGSPLHF
TRBJ1-1 TRBD1 NA TRBV29-1 TGCAGCGTATCAACAGGGGCGGACACTGAAGCTTTCTTT CSVSTGADTEAFF
TRBJ2-5 TRBD1 NA TRBV5-1 TGCGCCAGCAGCTTGTTTCTGACGGGACAGGGGCAAGAGACCCAGTACTTC CASSLFLTGQGQETQYF
TRBJ1-5 TRBD1 NA TRBV11-2 TGTGCCAGCAGCTTTGTTGGGACAGGGCCCGATAGCAATCAGCCCCAGCATTTT CASSFVGTGPDSNQPQHF
TRBJ2-7 NA NA TRBV10-1 TGCGCCAGCAGCCACCTCGGGGGGCCGGAGTACTTC CASSHLGGPEYF
TRBJ1-2 NA NA TRBV6-5 TGTGCCAGCAGTCCTCGGAGGGAGGACTATGGCTACACCTTC CASSPRREDYGYTF
TRBJ2-3 TRBD2 NA TRBV5-1 TGCGCCAGCAGCACTAGCGGGGGGACTAGCACAGATACGCAGTATTTT CASSTSGGTSTDTQYF
TRBJ2-5 NA NA TRBV28 TGTGCCAGCAGTTCGGGACAATCTAGAGAGACCCAGTACTTC CASSSGQSRETQYF
TRBJ1-2 TRBD1 once TRBV19 TGTGCCAGTAGTCGGACAGGGGTAACCTATGGCTACACCTTC CASSRTGVTYGYTF
TRBJ1-5 TRBD1 once TRBV4-1 TGCGCCAGCAGTCCCTTTGGGACAGACAATCAGCCCCAGCATTTT CASSPFGTDNQPQHF
TRBJ2-1 TRBD2 NA TRBV27 TGTGCCAGCGGTACCTCAAGGACTAGCGGGGAGGCTGAGCAGTTCTTC CASGTSRTSGEAEQFF
TRBJ1-5 NA NA TRBV2 TGTGCCAGCTCCGGGAATGGCAATCAGCCCCAGCATTTT CASSGNGNQPQHF
TRBJ2-2 TRBD1 NA TRBV11-3 TGTGCCAGCAGTCCCGGACAGGGGGAGAACACCGGGGAGCTGTTTTTT CASSPGQGENTGELFF
TRBJ2-5 TRBD2 NA TRBV11-2 TGTGCCAGCAGCTATAGGGGGACACTAGCGGGGGCAGAGACCCAGTACTTC CASSYRGTLAGAETQYF
TRBJ2-1 NA once TRBV29-1 TGCAGCGCCCGAAGCGGAAACAATGAGCAGTTCTTC CSARSGNNEQFF
TRBJ1-5 NA NA TRBV19 TGTGCCAGTAGTCAGCGGACAGTAAGCAATCAGCCCCAGCATTTT CASSQRTVSNQPQHF
TRBJ1-5 TRBD1 NA TRBV2 TGTGCCAGCAGGGGACAGAGTAATCAGCCCCAGCATTTT CASRGQSNQPQHF
TRBJ2-3 TRBD2 NA TRBV5-1 TGCGCCAGCAGCTCGGGACTAGCGGGGGGCACAGATACGCAGTATTTT CASSSGLAGGTDTQYF
TRBJ2-3 NA NA TRBV9 TGTGCCAGCAGCGTAGGCCCGCCACGGGGGACAGATACGCAGTATTTT CASSVGPPRGTDTQYF
TRBJ1-2 NA NA TRBV5-1 TGCGCCAGCAGCTATGACAGTCCCGAAGGCTACACCTTC CASSYDSPEGYTF
TRBJ1-4 TRBD1 NA TRBV19 TGTGCCAGTAATGGACAGGCTAATGAAAAACTGTTTTTT CASNGQANEKLFF
TRBJ1-5 TRBD1 once TRBV2 TGTGCCAGTAAGGACAGGGAACTCTATAGCAATCAGCCCCAGCATTTT CASKDRELYSNQPQHF
TRBJ2-7 NA NA TRBV13 TGTGCCAGCAGCTTATCTCCGAGGAGCTCCTACGAGCAGTACTTC CASSLSPRSSYEQYF
TRBJ2-3 NA NA TRBV9 TGTGCCAGCAGCATAGAAAGTGTGGGCGCAGATACGCAGTATTTT CASSIESVGADTQYF